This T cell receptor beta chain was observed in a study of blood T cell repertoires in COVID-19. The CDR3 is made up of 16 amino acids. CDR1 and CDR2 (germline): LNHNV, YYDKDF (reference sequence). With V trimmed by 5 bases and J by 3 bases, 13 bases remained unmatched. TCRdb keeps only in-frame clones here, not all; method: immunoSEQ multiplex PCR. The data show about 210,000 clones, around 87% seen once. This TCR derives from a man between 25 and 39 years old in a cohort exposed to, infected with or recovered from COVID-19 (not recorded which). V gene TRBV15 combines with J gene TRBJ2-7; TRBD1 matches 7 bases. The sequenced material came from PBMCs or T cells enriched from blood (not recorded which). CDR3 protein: CATSGTRDSQLYEQYF. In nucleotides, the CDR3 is TGTGCCACCAGCGGGACCCGGGACAGCCAACTCTACGAGCAGTACTTC.